The 27 T cell receptor delta chains below come from one sample, sequenced in a study of gamma-delta chains in newborns, infants, children. TCRdb called clones anew from the reads with CATT. Here the sample spans roughly 3,500 delta-chain clones, around 0.3% being singletons. Sequencing was performed on blood. Receptors were obtained from a child who was a newborn, infant or young child, either healthy, febrile or measles-vaccinated (not recorded which).

This clone showed up just a few times. The protein that TCRdb holds for this DNA derives from a much larger clone and differs from the translated DNA at residue 6, which likely indicates a read error; the protein shown here is translated from the DNA. The genes are TRDV2 and TRDJ2, with a possible D match to TRDD3 (6 bases). In germline, CDR1 is GEAIGNYY, CDR2 EKD. This CDR3 has 14 amino acids. Between the trimmed V and J ends, which lost 3 bases and 4 bases, there was a span of 11 bases. This chain's CDR3 is CACDAAWGTAQLFF. Here the CDR3 DNA reads TGTGCCTGTGACGCCGCCTGGGGGACAGCACAACTCTTCTTT.

The table lists this clone with a few counts. Given a much more abundant clone one base away, this may be a read error. Other nucleotide sequences from this sample produce the same CDR3. The chain recombines TRDV2 with TRDJ3; 11 bases are shared with TRDD3. Per the germline V gene, CDR1 is GEAIGNYY and CDR2 is EKD. The CDR3 extends over 20 amino acids. The chain's CDR3 is CACDTLRTGGYPWDTRQMFF. In nucleotides, the CDR3 is TGTGCCTGTGACACCTTGAGAACTGGGGGATATCCCTGGGACACCCGGCAGATGTTTTTC.

This clone is medium-sized within its sample. This could be a read error, since a much larger clone is one nucleotide away. This chain links TRDV2 with TRDJ3; D is possibly TRDD3 (5 bases). Germline V gives CDR1 GEAIGNYY, CDR2 EKD. This CDR3 spans 18 amino acids. CDR3 sequence reads: CACGTLLVPSWDTRQMFF. CDR3 bases: TGTGCCTGTGGCACCTTACTGGTACCCTCCTGGGACACCCGACAGATGTTTTTC.

Points on this clone: A read error likely explains why the TCRdb protein, taken from a much larger clone, differs from this DNA's translation at residue 3; the protein shown is translated from the DNA. The chain is built from TRDV2 and TRDJ3; 8 bases map to TRDD3. This CDR3 contains 20 residues. Germline V gene lookup returns CDR1 GEAIGNYY and CDR2 EKD. Written as DNA, the CDR3 is TGTGCCTGGGACAAAGTACTGGGGGCCTCAAGCTCCTGGGACACCCGACAGATGTTTTTC. Protein sequence: CAWDKVLGASSSWDTRQMFF.

This clone has more than one count but fewer than ten. The protein TCRdb gives is from a much larger clone and does not agree with this DNA's translation at residue 15, likely a read error; the protein shown here comes from the DNA. V is TRDV2 and J is TRDJ3; 11 nucleotides align to TRDD3. Germline CDR1 GEAIGNYY, CDR2 EKD. The CDR3 consists of 19 residues. The CDR3 coding sequence is TGTGCCTGTGACACCGTACTGGGGGATAGCTCCTGGGACACCCAACAGATGTTTTTC. Translated, it gives CACDTVLGDSSWDTQQMFF.

This clone was counted between two and nine times. The TCRdb protein comes from a much larger clone and disagrees with this DNA's translation at residue 10, likely due to a read error; the protein given here is derived from the DNA. This chain connects TRDV2 to TRDJ3; 9 bases are shared with TRDD3. V trimming: 2 bases; J trimming: 2 bases; junction bases outside the gene matches: 6. This CDR3 contains 18 residues. Germline values: CDR1 GEAIGNYY, CDR2 EKD. The CDR3 DNA is TGTGCCTGTGACAGGTTACTGGGGGACCCCTGGGACACCCGACAGATGTTTTTC. Its protein product is CACDRLLGDPWDTRQMFF.

This clone was picked up a small number of times. The translation of this DNA and the TCRdb protein of a much larger clone differ at residue 5, probably owing to a read error; the protein shown here is translated from the DNA. CDR3 DNA: TGTGCCTGTGACCGTATAGAGAGGGATAAATACGAGGACACAGCACAACTCTTCTTT. It codes for CACDRIERDKYEDTAQLFF. The chain combines TRDV2 with TRDJ2; TRDD3 is a possible D gene (6 bases). Germline V gene lookup returns CDR1 GEAIGNYY and CDR2 EKD. Trimming removed 3 bases at V and 5 bases at J, with 27 bases between. The CDR3 loop spans 19 amino acids.

This clone occurred a few times. A much larger clone lies a single base off, so this may be a read error. In the same sample, other DNA sequences code for this CDR3. The genes are TRDV2 and TRDJ2; 7 bases fit TRDD3. The CDR3 is made up of 18 amino acids. Trimming cost V 2 bases and J 1 base; bases outside gene matches: 12. Germline V lookup: CDR1 GEAIGNYY, CDR2 EKD. This CDR3 reads CACDKKYWGIRLTAQLFF. For the CDR3, the DNA is TGTGCCTGTGACAAAAAATACTGGGGAATACGTTTGACAGCACAACTCTTCTTT.

In this sample, this clone turned up a few times. TCRdb assigns this DNA the protein of a much larger clone, which departs from its translation at residue 16; this likely reflects a read error, and the protein shown comes from translating the DNA. The rearrangement links TRDV2 to TRDJ3; 11 nucleotides match TRDD3. CDR1 is GEAIGNYY, CDR2 EKD, per germline. The CDR3 sequence is 18 residues long. This CDR3 is CACDNVGGYAWDTRQTFF. The CDR3 DNA is TGTGCCTGTGACAACGTTGGGGGATACGCCTGGGACACCCGACAGACGTTTTTC.

This clone has a handful of counts. The TCRdb protein comes from a much larger clone and disagrees with this DNA's translation at residue 16, likely due to a read error; the protein given here is derived from the DNA. The rearrangement joins TRDV2 to TRDJ3, with 8 bases aligning to TRDD3. The germline CDR1 and CDR2 sequences are GEAIGNYY and EKD. CDR3 length equals 18 residues. In DNA form, the CDR3 reads TGTGCCTGTGACCCTACTGGGGGCGTCTCCTGGGACACCCGACAGGTGTTTTTC. Translated: CACDPTGGVSWDTRQVFF.

This clone turned up a few times. This DNA's translation and the protein TCRdb lists, from a much larger clone, do not match at residue 15, likely due to a read error; the protein shown is translated from the DNA. The chain has TRDV3 and TRDJ2, with 11 bases lining up with TRDD3. This CDR3 has 20 residues. Germline loops: CDR1 TVYSNPD, CDR2 GDNSRS (reference sequence). CDR3 in DNA: TGTGCCTTTACCGGTCAGGTGGGGGATACGCAAGGGTTTTTGGCAGCACAACTCTTCTTT. It is translated as CAFTGQVGDTQGFLAAQLFF.

This clone was seen a few times. TCRdb's protein for this DNA is that of a much larger clone and differs from the translation at residue 8, likely a read error; the protein shown is the DNA translation. The J gene is TRDJ2, the V gene TRDV2; 8 positions match TRDD3. This CDR3 is built from 15 residues. Germline lookup yields CDR1 GEAIGNYY and CDR2 EKD. V was clipped by 1 base and J by 2 bases; unmatched bases: 2. This CDR3 reads CACDTGGSLTAQLFF. As DNA, the CDR3 is TGTGCCTGTGACACTGGGGGATCCTTGACAGCACAACTCTTCTTT.

This clone was seen more than once but under ten times. The translation of this DNA and the TCRdb protein of a much larger clone differ at residue 5, probably owing to a read error; the protein shown here is translated from the DNA. The chain links TRDV2 to TRDJ2, with TRDD3 matching 8 bases. V shed 3 bases, J shed 0 bases, and the junction held 17 bases outside the gene matches. The germline CDR1 and CDR2 sequences are GEAIGNYY and EKD. This CDR3 has 20 amino acids. CDR3 in DNA: TGTGCCTGTGACGAAACTCCCGGTACTGGGGGCTTCGCTTTGACAGCACAACTCTTCTTT. Protein sequence: CACDETPGTGGFALTAQLFF.

On this clone: TCRdb's entry gives the protein of a much larger clone, which mismatches this DNA's translation at residue 16, likely from a read error; the protein reported here is translated from the DNA. The chain carries TRDV2 and TRDJ2; TRDD3 agrees at 13 bases. The germline V gene encodes CDR1 GEAIGNYY and CDR2 EKD. This CDR3 contains 19 residues. This CDR3 is CACDPTGGYAPALTARLFF. Here the CDR3 DNA reads TGTGCCTGTGACCCTACTGGGGGATACGCCCCAGCTTTGACAGCACGACTCTTCTTT.

This clone is labeled large (0.1 to 1%). Other DNA sequences in the sample encode the same CDR3. V and J are TRDV2 and TRDJ3; TRDD3 agrees at 7 bases. This CDR3 has 20 amino acids. Losses at the gene ends were 0 bases for V and 0 bases for J; bases not matched to a gene: 10. The germline gives CDR1 GEAIGNYY, CDR2 EKD. The CDR3 loop is CACDTAWGVFSSWDTRQMFF. The CDR3 nucleotides are TGTGCCTGTGACACCGCCTGGGGGGTTTTCAGCTCCTGGGACACCCGACAGATGTTTTTC.

A note on this clone: TCRdb shows a much larger clone's protein in place of this DNA's translation, and the two differ at residue 13, likely through a read error; the protein shown is translated from the DNA. This rearrangement joins TRDV2 to TRDJ3; 8 positions agree with TRDD3. This CDR3 region has 18 residues. Germline V gene data show CDR1 as GEAIGNYY and CDR2 as EKD. In DNA form, the CDR3 reads TGTGCCTGTGACATACTGGGGGCTACCTCCTGGGACGCCCGACAGATGTTTTTC. This gives the protein CACDILGATSWDARQMFF.

This clone has a handful of counts. TCRdb's listed protein matches a much larger clone and diverges from this DNA's translation at residue 3, likely through a read error; the protein shown comes from the DNA. The gene calls are TRDV2 and TRDJ3; 7 bases are a match to TRDD3. V gave up 9 bases and J gave up 0 bases; unmatched junction bases: 19. The CDR3 contains 20 residues. Germline values: CDR1 GEAIGNYY, CDR2 EKD. CDR3 sequence (DNA): TGTGCCCGTGTAAGGAGGGGATATACATTAAGCTCCTGGGACACCCGACAGATGTTTTTC. This translates into CARVRRGYTLSSWDTRQMFF.

On this clone itself: The protein given by TCRdb reflects a much larger clone and differs at residue 8 from this DNA's translation, likely from a read error; the protein shown is the DNA's translation. This sequence joins TRDV2 and TRDJ3; the match to TRDD3 covers 8 bases. V shed 3 bases, J shed 0 bases, and the junction held 12 bases outside the gene matches. CDR3 size: 20 residues. The germline CDR1 and CDR2 sequences are GEAIGNYY and EKD. CDR3 sequence: CACDSPAEGYVSWDTRQMFF. As DNA, the CDR3 is TGTGCCTGTGACTCTCCCGCTGAGGGATACGTCTCCTGGGACACCCGACAGATGTTTTTC.

This clone occurred a few times. The protein held in TCRdb is that of a much larger clone and does not match this DNA's translation at residue 3, likely because of a read error; the protein shown is translated from the DNA. This chain connects TRDV2 to TRDJ1; D is possibly TRDD3 (6 bases). Looked up from germline, CDR1 is GEAIGNYY and CDR2 is EKD. This CDR3 contains 15 residues. The chain's CDR3 is CARDTGIRYTDKLIF. Here the CDR3 DNA reads TGTGCCCGTGACACGGGGATTCGGTACACCGATAAACTCATCTTT.

This clone was observed a few times. This probably arose from a read error, given a far larger clone one base away. Other DNA variants within this sample encode the same CDR3. The CDR3 DNA reads as TGTGCCTGTGACACGAAACCCTTGGATACTAGCTCTTGGGACACCCGACAGATGTTTTTC. It yields the protein CACDTKPLDTSSWDTRQMFF. V and J are TRDV2 and TRDJ3, with D perhaps matching TRDD3 (6 bases). Trimming took 1 base from V and 4 from J, leaving 22 bases between them. There are 20 residues in the CDR3. The germline V gene has CDR1 GEAIGNYY and CDR2 EKD.

In its sample, this clone ranks as large. Other DNA sequences in the sample encode the same CDR3. The J gene is TRDJ3, the V gene TRDV2; TRDD3 matches at 11 bases. Germline V CDR1 and CDR2: GEAIGNYY, EKD. This CDR3 region has 20 residues. Germline trimming cut 0 bases from V and 2 bases from J; bases unmatched to any gene: 8. CDR3 sequence reads: CACDTLRTGGYPWDTRQMFF. The CDR3 bases are TGTGCCTGTGACACCTTGAGAACTGGGGGATATCCCTGGGACACCCGACAGATGTTTTTC.

Worth noting for this clone: TCRdb's listed protein matches a much larger clone and diverges from this DNA's translation at residue 10, likely through a read error; the protein shown comes from the DNA. The same CDR3 can be traced to other DNA sequences in this sample. The V and J genes are TRDV2 and TRDJ3; TRDD3 matches 7 bases. The CDR3 has 17 residues. Germline CDR1 and CDR2: GEAIGNYY and EKD. The chain's CDR3 is CACDTWGSSRDTRQMFF. CDR3 coding DNA: TGTGCCTGTGACACCTGGGGGAGCTCCAGGGACACCCGACAGATGTTTTTC.

By sample share, this clone is large. This sample includes further DNA sequences coding for the same CDR3. The gene calls are TRDV2 and TRDJ1; 13 bases map to TRDD3. CDR1 and CDR2 from the germline V gene are GEAIGNYY and EKD. The CDR3 runs 16 residues. J gave up 0 bases and V 3 bases, and 3 bases lay outside the gene matches. The CDR3 here is CACDVLGDTYTDKLIF. CDR3 DNA: TGTGCCTGTGACGTACTGGGGGATACGTACACCGATAAACTCATCTTT.

Note on this clone: With only one base between it and a far larger clone, this is likely a read error. The same CDR3 also results from other DNA sequences found in this sample. V gene TRDV2 combines with J gene TRDJ3; TRDD3 aligns across 12 bases. The CDR3 length is 20 residues. CDR1 and CDR2 from the germline V gene are GEAIGNYY and EKD. The CDR3 DNA reads TGTGCTTGTGACACCGTGGTTACTGGGGGATACATCCGGGACACCCGACAGATGTTTTTC. Its protein product is CACDTVVTGGYIRDTRQMFF.

This clone was observed a few times. TCRdb's listed protein matches a much larger clone and diverges from this DNA's translation at residue 7, likely through a read error; the protein shown comes from the DNA. The chain links TRDV2 to TRDJ1, with a weak D call TRDD3 (5 bases). The germline V gene has CDR1 GEAIGNYY and CDR2 EKD. Trimming took off 1 base at V and 0 bases at J, with 11 bases between the two ends. The length of the CDR3 is 15 residues. As DNA, the CDR3 is TGTGCCTGTGACACGGGGACTCGGTACACCGATAAACTCATCTTT. Its protein product is CACDTGTRYTDKLIF.

This clone is categorized as large. The identical CDR3 is also encoded by other nucleotide sequences in the sample. The chain links TRDV1 to TRDJ3; TRDD3 matches at 8 bases. J lost 0 bases, V lost 4 bases, and 23 bases had no gene match. Germline V CDR1 and CDR2: TSWWSYY, QGS. This CDR3 is built from 24 residues. The CDR3: CALGVLPFFQNWGLSSWDTRQMFF. The CDR3 DNA is TGTGCTCTTGGGGTCCTCCCCTTCTTCCAGAACTGGGGGTTAAGCTCCTGGGACACCCGACAGATGTTTTTC.

In this sample, this clone turned up a few times. This likely came from a read error, as a far larger clone is one base away. Additional DNA sequences in this sample encode the identical CDR3. The chain joins TRDV2 to TRDJ3; D perhaps matches TRDD3 (6 bases). Germline CDR1 reads GEAIGNYY; CDR2 reads EKD. The CDR3 is 18 residues long. The V end was cut by 1 base, the J end by 1 base, with 13 bases between. CDR3 amino acids: CACDTLLGGSWDTRQMFF. The CDR3 nucleotides are TGTGCCTGTGACACGCTACTGGGAGGTTCCTGGGACACCCGACAGATGTTTTTC.